A single sample gave rise to the 5 T cell receptor beta chains below, sequenced in a study of blood T cell repertoires in COVID-19 (dated by TCRdb to the early 2020s). Library creation used the immunoSEQ multiplex PCR assay. Drawn from immuneACCESS, this table holds only the in-frame rearrangements with V and J called that TCRdb kept. Clones are partly lost; checked studies trace under half to an unresolved V gene and leave the rest unexplained. This sample is represented by fewer than 150,000 clones; just under 90% of them were singletons. Clones ranked in the top ten supply under 6% of the sample. Sequenced material: peripheral blood. The source is a woman aged 45-60 years with acute or convalescent COVID-19.

This clone turned up a few times. This chain connects TRBV10-3 to TRBJ1-2; no reliable D call. Germline values: CDR1 ENHRY, CDR2 SYGVKD. Trimming pared 6 bases from V and 0 bases from J, leaving 14 bases between. The CDR3 is made up of 15 amino acids. In nucleotides, the CDR3 is TGTGCCATCAGCGCCTCCCGGGGTTCTAACTATGGCTACACCTTC. Translating gives CAISASRGSNYGYTF.

The genes are TRBV2 and TRBJ1-5, with D possibly being TRBD1 (6 bases). V dropped 7 bases and J dropped 8 bases, with 18 bases sitting between them. The germline V gene has CDR1 SNHLY and CDR2 FYNNEI. The CDR3 is 14 amino acids. CDR3 nucleotides: TGTGCCAGCACCCTGGGGGGGCCCGGGGAGCCCCAGCATTTT. This sequence encodes CASTLGGPGEPQHF.

J is TRBJ2-1 and V is TRBV9; 9 bases are shared with TRBD2. V was pared by 3 bases and J by 3 bases, with 4 bases of the junction left unmatched. Germline lookup yields CDR1 SGDLS and CDR2 YYNGEE. This CDR3 has 15 amino acids. CDR3 protein: CASSETAGGYNEQFF. The DNA of the CDR3 is TGTGCCAGCAGCGAAACAGCGGGAGGCTACAATGAGCAGTTCTTC. Filled out from reference TRBV9 and TRBJ2-1, the complete variable domain reads DSGVTQTPKHLITATGQRVTLRCSPRSGDLSVYWYQQSLDQGLQFLIQYYNGEERAKGNILERFSAQQFPDLHSELNLSSLELGDSALYFCASSETAGGYNEQFFGPGTRLTVL.

This clone was found once. The chain links TRBV19 to TRBJ1-5; TRBD1 matches at 10 bases. Germline values: CDR1 LNHDA, CDR2 SQIVND (reference sequence). V was pared by 6 bases and J by 3 bases, with 8 bases of the junction left unmatched. CDR3 length: 16 residues. The DNA of the CDR3 is TGTGCCAGTAGCCATCAGGGGACAGGGGACAATCAGCCCCAGCATTTT. Amino acids: CASSHQGTGDNQPQHF.

This chain links TRBV7-6 with TRBJ2-5; 10 bases line up with TRBD2. The CDR3 has 17 amino acids. V dropped 5 bases and J dropped 2; count of bases not matched to a gene: 11. Germline assignment: CDR1 SGHVS and CDR2 FNYEAQ. The CDR3 protein is CASSPRTSGPMQETQYF. Written as DNA, the CDR3 is TGTGCCAGCAGCCCGCGGACTAGCGGCCCCATGCAAGAGACCCAGTACTTC.